Included here is one TCR beta chain sequence, with context. Its specificity is not known. This sample was included in a study of T cells in Graves' hyperthyroidism and ophthalmopathy. Study results and caveats: Appearing also in blood were most of the thyroid clonotypes expanded above 0.001.

There were TCR beta CDR3 regions amplified from RNA transcripts. Primed by the HTBI set, a first-round RT-PCR was run on the TCR CDR3. TCRdb reprocessed the multiplex PCR reads with MiXCR, giving one entry per CDR3 protein. The sample lists hundreds of thousands of distinct CDR3 sequences, just under 45% occurring once. CDR1 is LNHDA, CDR2 SQIVND, per germline (reference sequence). This CDR3 comprises 14 residues. The V end was cut by 8 bases, the J end by 0 bases, with 11 bases between. This sequence joins TRBV19 and TRBJ1-3; D ambiguous. This sequence originates from an adult man with Graves' disease, either hyperthyroidism or ophthalmopathy (not recorded which). What was sequenced was peripheral blood or thyroid tissue (not recorded which). CDR3 DNA sequence: TGTGCCAGTGGCCGACGGAGCTCTGGAAACACCATATATTTT. Its protein is CASGRRSSGNTIYF.